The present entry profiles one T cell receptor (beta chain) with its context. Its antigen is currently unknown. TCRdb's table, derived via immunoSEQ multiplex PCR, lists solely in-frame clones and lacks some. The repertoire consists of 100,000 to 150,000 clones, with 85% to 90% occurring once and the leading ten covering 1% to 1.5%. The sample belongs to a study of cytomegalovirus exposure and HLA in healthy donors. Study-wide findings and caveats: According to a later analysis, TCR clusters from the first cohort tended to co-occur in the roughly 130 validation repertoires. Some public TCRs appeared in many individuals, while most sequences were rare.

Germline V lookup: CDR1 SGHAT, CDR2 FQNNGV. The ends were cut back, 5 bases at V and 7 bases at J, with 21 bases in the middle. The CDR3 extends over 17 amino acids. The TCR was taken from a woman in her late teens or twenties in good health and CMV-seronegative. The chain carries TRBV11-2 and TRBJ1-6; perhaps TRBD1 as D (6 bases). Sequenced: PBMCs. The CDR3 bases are TGTGCCAGCAGCCCACGCAGGCACACAGGGCCAAATTCACCCCTCCACTTT. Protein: CASSPRRHTGPNSPLHF. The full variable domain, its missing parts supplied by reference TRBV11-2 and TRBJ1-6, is EAGVAQSPRYKIIEKRQSVAFWCNPISGHATLYWYQQILGQGPKLLIQFQNNGVVDDSQLPKDRFSAERLKGVDSTLKIQPAKLEDSAVYLCASSPRRHTGPNSPLHFGNGTRLTVT.